The T cell receptor beta chain under discussion was sequenced for a study of T cell responses to AZD1222 COVID-19 vaccine. Whole-study context: Recipients boosted at about 4 weeks or about 12 weeks are pooled. General study findings and limits: Samples come after the peak T cell response, not at day 14. Per reports, nearly half of all spike-specific TCRs target regions that are unmutated in variants.

The data were produced by immunoSEQ multiplex PCR, yet TCRdb's version contains in-frame clones alone and is incomplete. This sample yields approximately 120,000 clones, of which approximately 90% are seen a single time; approximately 7.6% belongs to the top ten. The ends were cut back, 3 bases at V and 6 bases at J, with 18 bases in the middle. Germline-derived CDR1 and CDR2 are WSHSY and SAAADI. This CDR3 comprises 15 residues. With respect to this clone: Its antigen is not identified.

V usage is TRBV10-2 and J usage is TRBJ2-7, with a tentative D call TRBD1 (6 bases). The sample was peripheral blood, taken on day 0 of AZD1222 vaccination. The clonotype originates from an adult in good health. In DNA form, the CDR3 reads TGCGCCAGCAGTGAAGGCGAACAGGGTCGAGTCGAGCAGTACTTC. Its protein is CASSEGEQGRVEQYF.